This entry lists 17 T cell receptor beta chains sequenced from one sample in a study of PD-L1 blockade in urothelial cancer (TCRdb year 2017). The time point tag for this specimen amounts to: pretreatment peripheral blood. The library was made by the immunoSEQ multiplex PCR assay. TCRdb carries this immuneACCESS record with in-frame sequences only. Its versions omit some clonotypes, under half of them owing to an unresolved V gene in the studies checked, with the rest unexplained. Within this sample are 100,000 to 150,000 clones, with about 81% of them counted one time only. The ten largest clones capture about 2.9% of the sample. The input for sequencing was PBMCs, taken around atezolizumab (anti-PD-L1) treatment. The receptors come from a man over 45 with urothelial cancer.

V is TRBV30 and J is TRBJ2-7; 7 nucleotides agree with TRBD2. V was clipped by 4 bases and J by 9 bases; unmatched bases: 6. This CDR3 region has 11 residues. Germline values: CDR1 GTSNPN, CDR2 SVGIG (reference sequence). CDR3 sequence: CAWKSGGWQYF. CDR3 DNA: TGTGCCTGGAAATCGGGGGGTTGGCAGTACTTC. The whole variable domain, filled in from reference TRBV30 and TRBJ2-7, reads SQTIHQWPATLVQPVGSPLSLECTVEGTSNPNLYWYRQAAGRGLQLLFYSVGIGQISSEVPQNLSASRPQDRQFILSSKKLLLSDSGFYLCAWKSGGWQYFGPGTRLTVT.

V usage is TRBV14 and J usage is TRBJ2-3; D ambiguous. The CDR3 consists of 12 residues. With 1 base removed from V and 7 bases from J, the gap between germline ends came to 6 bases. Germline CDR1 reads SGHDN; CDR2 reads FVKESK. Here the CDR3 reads CASSQGLHTQYF. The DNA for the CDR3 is TGTGCCAGCAGCCAAGGGCTGCATACGCAGTATTTT.

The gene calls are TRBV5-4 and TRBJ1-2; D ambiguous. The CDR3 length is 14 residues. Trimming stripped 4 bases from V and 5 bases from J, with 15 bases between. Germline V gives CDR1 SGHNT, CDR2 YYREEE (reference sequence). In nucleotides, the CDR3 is TGTGCCAGCAGCACCCGGGAGATTTTTTATGGCTACACCTTC. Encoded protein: CASSTREIFYGYTF.

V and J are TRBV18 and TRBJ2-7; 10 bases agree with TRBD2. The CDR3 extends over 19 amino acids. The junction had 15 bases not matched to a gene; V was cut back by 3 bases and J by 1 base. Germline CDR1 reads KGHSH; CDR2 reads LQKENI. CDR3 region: CASSPQAPSGSGKSYEQYF. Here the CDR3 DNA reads TGTGCCAGCTCACCTCAGGCCCCTAGCGGGAGCGGTAAGTCCTACGAGCAGTACTTC.

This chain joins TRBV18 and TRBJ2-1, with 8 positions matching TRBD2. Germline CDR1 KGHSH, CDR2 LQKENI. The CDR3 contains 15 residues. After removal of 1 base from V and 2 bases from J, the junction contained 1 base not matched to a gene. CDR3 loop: CASSPRTSPYNEQFF. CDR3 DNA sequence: TGTGCCAGCTCACCACGGACTAGCCCCTACAATGAGCAGTTCTTC.

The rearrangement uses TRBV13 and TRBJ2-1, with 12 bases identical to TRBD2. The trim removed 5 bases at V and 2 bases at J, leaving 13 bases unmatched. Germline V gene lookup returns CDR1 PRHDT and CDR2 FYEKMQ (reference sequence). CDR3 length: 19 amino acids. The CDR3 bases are TGTGCCAGCAGCACCCAAGGACTAGCGGGAATAGGAGCCTACAATGAGCAGTTCTTC. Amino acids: CASSTQGLAGIGAYNEQFF.

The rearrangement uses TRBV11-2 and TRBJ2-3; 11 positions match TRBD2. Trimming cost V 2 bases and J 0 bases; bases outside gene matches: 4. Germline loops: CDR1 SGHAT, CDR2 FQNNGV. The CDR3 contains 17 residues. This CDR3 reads CASSLLLAGASTDTQYF. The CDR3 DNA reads TGTGCCAGCAGCTTATTACTAGCGGGAGCTAGCACAGATACGCAGTATTTT.

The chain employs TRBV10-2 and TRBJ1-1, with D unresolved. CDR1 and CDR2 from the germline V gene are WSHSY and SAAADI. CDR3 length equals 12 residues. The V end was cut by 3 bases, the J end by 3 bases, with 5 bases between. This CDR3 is CASSDLYTEAFF. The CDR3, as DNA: TGCGCCAGCAGTGACCTTTACACTGAAGCTTTCTTT.

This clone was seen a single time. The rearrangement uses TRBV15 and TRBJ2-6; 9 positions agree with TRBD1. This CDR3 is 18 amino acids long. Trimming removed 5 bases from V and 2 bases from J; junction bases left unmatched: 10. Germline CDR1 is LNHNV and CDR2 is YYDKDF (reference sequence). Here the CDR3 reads CATSGTDRGWAGANVLTF. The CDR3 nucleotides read TGTGCCACCAGCGGAACCGACAGGGGGTGGGCTGGGGCCAACGTCCTGACTTTC.

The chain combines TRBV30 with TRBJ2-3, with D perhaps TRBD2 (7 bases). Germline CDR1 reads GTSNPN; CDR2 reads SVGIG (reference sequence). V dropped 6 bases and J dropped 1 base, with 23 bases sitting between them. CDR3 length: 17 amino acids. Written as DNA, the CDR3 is TGTGCCTGTGATGGCGGGAGTAGGGGGGGGCGCACAGATACGCAGTATTTT. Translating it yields CACDGGSRGGRTDTQYF.

The CDR3 sequence: CASSRLAGNTGELFF. The CDR3 bases are TGCGCCAGCAGCAGACTAGCGGGAAACACCGGGGAGCTGTTTTTT. J is TRBJ2-2 and V is TRBV5-1; TRBD2 matches 11 bases. The ends lost 4 bases at V and 2 bases at J; junction bases unmatched: 1. CDR3 length: 15 amino acids. Germline V gene lookup returns CDR1 SGHRS and CDR2 YFSETQ.

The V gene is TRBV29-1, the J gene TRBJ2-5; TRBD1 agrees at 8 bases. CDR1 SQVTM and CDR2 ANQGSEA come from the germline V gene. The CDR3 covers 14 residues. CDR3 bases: TGCAGTACTGACCCCATTCGACAGGGGGAGACCCAGTACTTC. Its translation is CSTDPIRQGETQYF. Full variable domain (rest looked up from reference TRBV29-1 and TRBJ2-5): SAVISQKPSRDICQRGTSLTIQCQVDSQVTMMFWYRQQPGQSLTLIATANQGSEATYESGFVIDKFPISRPNLTFSTLTVSNMSPEDSSIYLCSTDPIRQGETQYFGPGTRLLVL.

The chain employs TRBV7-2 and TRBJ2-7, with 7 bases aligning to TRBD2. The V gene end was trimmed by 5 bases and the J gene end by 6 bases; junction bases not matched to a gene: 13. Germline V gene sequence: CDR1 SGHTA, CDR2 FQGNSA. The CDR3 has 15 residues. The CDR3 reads CASSLTTAGEIEQYF. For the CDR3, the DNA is TGTGCCAGCAGCCTAACGACGGCGGGAGAAATCGAGCAGTACTTC. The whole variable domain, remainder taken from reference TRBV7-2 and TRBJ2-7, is GAGVSQSPSNKVTEKGKDVELRCDPISGHTALYWYRQSLGQGLEFLIYFQGNSAPDKSGLPSDRFSAERTGGSVSTLTIQRTQQEDSAVYLCASSLTTAGEIEQYFGPGTRLTVT.

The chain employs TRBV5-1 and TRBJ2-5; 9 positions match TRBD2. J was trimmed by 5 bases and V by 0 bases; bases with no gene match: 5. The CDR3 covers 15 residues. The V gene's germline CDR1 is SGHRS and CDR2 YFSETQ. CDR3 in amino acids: CASSLALGLAETQYF. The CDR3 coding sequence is TGCGCCAGCAGCTTGGCGCTAGGACTAGCGGAGACCCAGTACTTC.

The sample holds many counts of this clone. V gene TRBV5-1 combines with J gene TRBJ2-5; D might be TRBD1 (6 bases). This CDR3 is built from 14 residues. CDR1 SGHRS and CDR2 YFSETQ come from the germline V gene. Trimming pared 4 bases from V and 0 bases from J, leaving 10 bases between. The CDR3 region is CASSMDSNQETQYF. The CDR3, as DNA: TGCGCCAGCAGCATGGACAGCAACCAAGAGACCCAGTACTTC.

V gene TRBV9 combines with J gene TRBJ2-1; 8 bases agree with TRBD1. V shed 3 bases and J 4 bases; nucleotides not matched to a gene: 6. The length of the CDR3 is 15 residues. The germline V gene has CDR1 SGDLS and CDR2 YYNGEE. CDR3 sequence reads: CASSAGGEVYNEQFF. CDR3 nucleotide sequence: TGTGCCAGCAGCGCAGGGGGCGAAGTTTACAATGAGCAGTTCTTC.

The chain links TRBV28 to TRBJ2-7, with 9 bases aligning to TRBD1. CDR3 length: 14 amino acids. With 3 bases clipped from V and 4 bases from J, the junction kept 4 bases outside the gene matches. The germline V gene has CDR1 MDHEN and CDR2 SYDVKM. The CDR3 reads CASSFRDRAYEQYF. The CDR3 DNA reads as TGTGCCAGCAGTTTCCGGGACAGGGCGTACGAGCAGTACTTC. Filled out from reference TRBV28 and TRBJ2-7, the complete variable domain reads DVKVTQSSRYLVKRTGEKVFLECVQDMDHENMFWYRQDPGLGLRLIYFSYDVKMKEKGDIPEGYSVSREKKERFSLILESASTNQTSMYLCASSFRDRAYEQYFGPGTRLTVT.